A single sample gave rise to the 15 T cell receptor beta chains below, sequenced in a study of T cell clones after liver transplantation. Clones were read by immunoSEQ multiplex PCR, and TCRdb kept only the in-frame ones, dropping some. This table has more than 100,000 clones, under 90% appearing once. The input for sequencing was CD4+ T cells from blood, taken around 44 months after liver transplant. The receptors derive from a human patient who received a liver transplant. Some T cells may trace back to the graft donor.

The V and J genes are TRBV27 and TRBJ2-6, with D maybe TRBD2 (6 bases). Trimming pared 8 bases from V and 0 bases from J, leaving 14 bases between. The germline V gene has CDR1 MNHEY and CDR2 SMNVEV (reference sequence). The CDR3 has 16 residues. The CDR3 bases are TGTGCCAGCGGGTTAGCGGTCCTCTCTGGGGCCAACGTCCTGACTTTC. Its translation: CASGLAVLSGANVLTF.

The rearrangement uses TRBV18 and TRBJ1-1, with 12 nucleotides matching TRBD1. CDR1 KGHSH and CDR2 LQKENI come from the germline V gene. The CDR3 totals 17 residues. Germline trimming cut 4 bases from V and 2 bases from J; bases unmatched to any gene: 8. The DNA of the CDR3 is TGTGCCAGCTCACGCGGGACAGGGGGCATTAAAAACACTGAAGCTTTCTTT. Protein sequence: CASSRGTGGIKNTEAFF.

J is TRBJ2-7 and V is TRBV5-1, with a tentative D call TRBD1 (7 bases). The germline V gene has CDR1 SGHRS and CDR2 YFSETQ. V was clipped by 1 base and J by 5 bases, with 16 bases between them. The CDR3 length is 15 residues. In DNA, the CDR3 is TGCGCCAGCAGCTTGCAGGGGGGTAGAATCGACGAGCAGTACTTC. Translated: CASSLQGGRIDEQYF. The whole variable domain, filled in from reference TRBV5-1 and TRBJ2-7, reads KAGVTQTPRYLIKTRGQQVTLSCSPISGHRSVSWYQQTPGQGLQFLFEYFSETQRNKGNFPGRFSGRQFSNSRSEMNVSTLELGDSALYLCASSLQGGRIDEQYFGPGTRLTVT.

This sequence joins TRBV9 and TRBJ2-2, with TRBD2 identical over 7 bases. The V and J ends lost 3 bases and 3 bases, in that order; junction bases with no gene match: 11. Germline assignment: CDR1 SGDLS and CDR2 YYNGEE. This CDR3 is 17 amino acids long. CDR3 region: CASSDPRGVVDTGELFF. The DNA of the CDR3 is TGTGCCAGCAGCGATCCCCGGGGGGTGGTAGACACCGGGGAGCTGTTTTTT.

This chain joins TRBV18 and TRBJ1-4; D might be TRBD1 (5 bases). From germline, CDR1 is KGHSH and CDR2 LQKENI. V was trimmed by 4 bases and J by 7 bases, leaving 10 bases between them. The CDR3 runs 13 residues. DNA of the CDR3: TGTGCCAGCTCACTACGGGACGGTGAAAAACTGTTTTTT. Translated, it gives CASSLRDGEKLFF.

The chain couples TRBV18 to TRBJ1-4; the D is unclear. Germline V gene sequence: CDR1 KGHSH, CDR2 LQKENI. V was cut by 4 bases and J by 12 bases, with 12 bases left in between. The CDR3 consists of 12 residues. This CDR3 is CASSLAQGQLFF. CDR3 nucleotide sequence: TGTGCCAGCTCACTTGCCCAAGGGCAACTGTTTTTT.

J is TRBJ1-2 and V is TRBV4-1; D unresolved. The germline CDR1 and CDR2 sequences are MGHRA and YSYEKL. The CDR3 extends over 13 amino acids. Between the trimmed V and J ends, which lost 1 base and 8 bases, there was a span of 11 bases. Here the CDR3 reads CASSQGRVRGYTF. The CDR3 DNA follows: TGCGCCAGCAGCCAAGGGAGGGTGAGGGGCTACACCTTC.

The V and J genes are TRBV6-5 and TRBJ2-5, with D unclear. The V gene lost 4 bases and the J gene lost 5 bases, with 11 bases spanning the gap. The CDR3 consists of 13 residues. Germline V gene lookup returns CDR1 MNHEY and CDR2 SVGAGI. In DNA form, the CDR3 reads TGTGCCAGCAGTTTGTACGAGACGGAGACCCAGTACTTC. As protein: CASSLYETETQYF.

The chain recombines TRBV28 with TRBJ1-1; possible D gene TRBD1, 6 bases. Germline-derived CDR1 and CDR2 are MDHEN and SYDVKM. V was cut by 7 bases and J by 4 bases, with 16 bases left in between. The CDR3 totals 14 residues. The CDR3 DNA sequence: TGTGCCAGCACCTACAGGGTAATAGGCACTGAAGCTTTCTTT. Its translation is CASTYRVIGTEAFF.

The genes are TRBV10-1 and TRBJ2-2; 8 bases agree with TRBD1. V lost 7 bases and J lost 5; bases outside the gene matches: 6. The CDR3 runs 14 residues. CDR1 is WNHNN and CDR2 is SYGVQD in the germline V gene (reference sequence). The CDR3 DNA is TGCGCCAGCACAGGGACAGGCGGAACCGGGGAGCTGTTTTTT. Translated: CASTGTGGTGELFF.

V and J are TRBV5-1 and TRBJ2-1; 12 bases agree with TRBD2. The CDR3 sequence is 15 residues long. Trimming took 4 bases from V and 6 from J; bases not matched to a gene: 5. Germline CDR1 SGHRS, CDR2 YFSETQ. The CDR3 spells CASSQTSGRTNEQFF. DNA of the CDR3: TGCGCCAGCAGCCAAACTAGCGGGAGGACCAATGAGCAGTTCTTC. Filled out from reference TRBV5-1 and TRBJ2-1, the complete variable domain reads KAGVTQTPRYLIKTRGQQVTLSCSPISGHRSVSWYQQTPGQGLQFLFEYFSETQRNKGNFPGRFSGRQFSNSRSEMNVSTLELGDSALYLCASSQTSGRTNEQFFGPGTRLTVL.

The chain is built from TRBV7-3 and TRBJ2-7; tentatively, D is TRBD1 (6 bases). The CDR3 runs to 14 residues. The germline gives CDR1 SGHTA, CDR2 FQGTGA. V lost 3 bases and J 0 bases, leaving 9 bases between the germline ends. CDR3 sequence (DNA): TGTGCCAGCAGCTTGGACAGTGCCTCCTACGAGCAGTACTTC. Translating it yields CASSLDSASYEQYF.

The chain employs TRBV15 and TRBJ2-3; tentative D call: TRBD2 (5 bases). Per germline, CDR1 LNHNV and CDR2 YYDKDF (reference sequence). The V end was cut by 5 bases, the J end by 1 base, with 7 bases between. The CDR3 runs to 13 residues. CDR3 region: CATSRGGTDTQYF. DNA of the CDR3: TGTGCCACCAGCCGGGGAGGCACAGATACGCAGTATTTT.

The chain combines TRBV4-2 with TRBJ1-3; 7 bases match TRBD1. The CDR3 has 17 amino acids. Trimming removed 0 bases from V and 3 bases from J; junction bases left unmatched: 8. Germline V lookup: CDR1 LGHNA, CDR2 YNFKEQ. CDR3 loop: CASSQEGTAGGGNTIYF. The CDR3, as DNA: TGTGCCAGCAGCCAAGAAGGGACAGCCGGGGGTGGAAACACCATATATTTT.

The chain links TRBV11-2 to TRBJ2-7; D not resolved. There are 16 residues in the CDR3. V lost 1 base to trimming and J lost 3 bases, with 16 bases between them. Germline V gene lookup returns CDR1 SGHAT and CDR2 FQNNGV. The CDR3 sequence is CASSLADDPMFYEQYF. CDR3 coding DNA: TGTGCCAGCAGCTTAGCAGACGACCCCATGTTCTACGAGCAGTACTTC. Full variable domain (outside the CDR3, taken from reference TRBV11-2 and TRBJ2-7): EAGVAQSPRYKIIEKRQSVAFWCNPISGHATLYWYQQILGQGPKLLIQFQNNGVVDDSQLPKDRFSAERLKGVDSTLKIQPAKLEDSAVYLCASSLADDPMFYEQYFGPGTRLTVT.